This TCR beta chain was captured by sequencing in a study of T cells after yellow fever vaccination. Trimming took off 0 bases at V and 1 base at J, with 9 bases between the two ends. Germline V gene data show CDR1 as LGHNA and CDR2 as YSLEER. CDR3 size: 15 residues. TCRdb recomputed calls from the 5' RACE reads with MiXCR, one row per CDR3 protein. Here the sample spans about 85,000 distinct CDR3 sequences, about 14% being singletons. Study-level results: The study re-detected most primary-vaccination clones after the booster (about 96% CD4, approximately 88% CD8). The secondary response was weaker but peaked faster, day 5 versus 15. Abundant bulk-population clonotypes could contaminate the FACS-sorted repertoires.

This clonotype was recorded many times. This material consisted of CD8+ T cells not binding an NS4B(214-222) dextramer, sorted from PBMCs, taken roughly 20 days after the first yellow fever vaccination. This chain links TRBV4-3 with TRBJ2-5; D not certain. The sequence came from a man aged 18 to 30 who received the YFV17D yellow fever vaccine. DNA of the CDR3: TGCGCCAGCAGCCAAGATGTGGGCCTCCAAGAGACCCAGTACTTC. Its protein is CASSQDVGLQETQYF.